This entry features one TCR beta chain sequence. Its antigen is still unknown. The CDR3 is 18 residues long. Germline CDR1 is SGHRS and CDR2 is YFSETQ. The V and J ends lost 4 bases and 2 bases, in that order; junction bases with no gene match: 18. Both 60 Vbeta primers and 13 Jbeta primers went into the PCR. Here immunoSEQ multiplex PCR was the method, and the copy in TCRdb shows in-frame clones only, minus some. The sample contains roughly 140,000 clones, approximately 80% of which appear only once. The data are from a study of cytomegalovirus exposure and HLA in healthy donors. Study context: Early release data held tens of millions of unique TCRs from HLA-typed donors.

Study conclusions and caveats: Of the V segments, some could not be distinguished, including TRBV6-2 and TRBV6-3, and were excluded.

This clonotype originated in a male donor in good health and CMV-seronegative. Source material: PBMCs. The rearrangement links TRBV5-1 to TRBJ2-7; the match to TRBD2 covers 7 bases. The CDR3 bases are TGCGCCAGCAGCCGGGACCCGGTGGGGAGCGGGGATGCCTACGAGCAGTACTTC. Translating it yields CASSRDPVGSGDAYEQYF.